A selection of T cell receptor beta chains follows, all from one sample in a study of blood T cell repertoires in COVID-19. Some clones are missing from TCRdb's copy, which holds only in-frame ones; the method was immunoSEQ multiplex PCR. The sample shows a few hundred thousand clones, about nine tenths of them seen only once. Sequenced: PBMCs or T cells enriched from blood (not recorded which). The receptors derive from an older woman who had recovered from COVID-19. Each CDR3 is given with its conserved first and last residue. D genes are given only for firm matches. The size field is filled for only some rows; it gives once, few, many or a size class.

d_gene	abundance	v_gene	j_gene	CDR3aa	CDR3nt
.	.	TRBV6-5	TRBJ1-6	CASSYDGQSNSPLHF	TGTGCCAGCAGTTACGATGGCCAATCTAATTCACCCCTCCACTTT
TRBD1	.	TRBV5-1	TRBJ1-2	CASSLEGQIDGYTF	TGCGCCAGCAGCTTGGAGGGACAGATCGATGGCTACACCTTC
.	.	TRBV11-1	TRBJ2-7	CASSLSGKDEQYF	TGTGCCAGCAGCTTATCAGGGAAGGACGAGCAGTACTTC
.	once	TRBV28	TRBJ2-3	CASSLGQPTDTQYF	TGTGCCAGCAGTTTGGGGCAGCCCACAGATACGCAGTATTTT
.	.	TRBV25-1	TRBJ1-1	CASGRESTEAFF	TGTGCCAGCGGGAGGGAGAGCACTGAAGCTTTCTTT
.	.	TRBV5-4	TRBJ2-1	CASSFGYNEQFF	TGTGCCAGCAGCTTCGGGTACAATGAGCAGTTCTTC
.	.	TRBV4-1	TRBJ1-1	CASSQSGGNMNTEAFF	TGCGCCAGCAGCCAGTCAGGAGGGAATATGAACACTGAAGCTTTCTTT
.	.	TRBV28	TRBJ1-2	CASSWGLNYGYTF	TGTGCCAGCAGTTGGGGCCTCAACTATGGCTACACCTTC
.	once	TRBV28	TRBJ1-1	CASSLSTEAFF	TGTGCCAGCAGTTTATCGACTGAAGCTTTCTTT
.	few	TRBV10-3	TRBJ1-1	CAISQGISNTEAFF	TGTGCCATCAGTCAGGGGATCTCGAACACTGAAGCTTTCTTT
TRBD2	.	TRBV7-6	TRBJ2-2	CASSPAGLAGGLNTGELFF	TGTGCCAGCAGCCCAGCGGGACTAGCGGGAGGGTTGAACACCGGGGAGCTGTTTTTT
.	.	TRBV5-1	TRBJ1-4	CASSSPTSNEKLFF	TGCGCCAGCAGCTCCCCGACAAGTAATGAAAAACTGTTTTTT
TRBD2	.	TRBV24-1	TRBJ2-5	CATSDRSYGGARETQYF	TGTGCCACCAGTGATAGAAGCTACGGGGGGGCGAGGGAGACCCAGTACTTC
.	.	TRBV10-1	TRBJ1-6	CASNRDYNSPLHF	TGCGCCAGCAACCGGGACTATAATTCACCCCTCCACTTT
TRBD2	.	TRBV6-1	TRBJ2-1	CASSEFGGGPRAYNEQFF	TGTGCCAGCAGTGAATTTGGGGGAGGGCCCCGGGCTTACAATGAGCAGTTCTTC
TRBD1	.	TRBV18	TRBJ1-1	CASSPTQGAEVEAFF	TGTGCCAGCTCACCCACACAGGGGGCGGAGGTTGAAGCTTTCTTT
.	once	TRBV6-5	TRBJ1-6	CASSSGGSYNSPLHF	TGTGCCAGCAGTTCGGGAGGCTCCTATAATTCACCCCTCCACTTT
.	.	TRBV9	TRBJ2-7	CASSPRMGGQNEQYF	TGTGCCAGCAGCCCGAGAATGGGGGGGCAGAACGAGCAGTACTTC
TRBD2	.	TRBV6-5	TRBJ2-7	CASRTSGGNYEQYF	TGTGCCAGCAGGACTAGCGGGGGTAACTACGAGCAGTACTTC
TRBD1	.	TRBV28	TRBJ1-2	CASSQGAYSWYGYTF	TGTGCCAGCAGTCAGGGGGCTTATTCGTGGTATGGCTACACCTTC
.	.	TRBV5-4	TRBJ2-7	CASSRGLELPEQYF	TGTGCCAGCAGCCGGGGTCTTGAACTCCCTGAGCAGTACTTC
.	once	TRBV19	TRBJ1-2	CASSQDGSYGYTF	TGTGCCAGTAGTCAGGACGGGAGCTATGGCTACACCTTC
TRBD1	.	TRBV19	TRBJ1-6	CASSIAQGGSPLHF	TGTGCCAGTAGTATAGCACAGGGGGGTTCACCCCTCCACTTT
TRBD1	.	TRBV18	TRBJ2-7	CASSPGLSGGYEQYF	TGTGCCAGCTCACCTGGACTTTCAGGGGGCTACGAGCAGTACTTC
TRBD1	.	TRBV6-5	TRBJ2-3	CASSPTGDTDTQYF	TGTGCCAGCAGTCCGACAGGGGACACAGATACGCAGTATTTT
TRBD1	.	TRBV10-3	TRBJ1-4	CAISERDRGDEKLFF	TGTGCCATCAGTGAGCGCGACAGGGGAGATGAAAAACTGTTTTTT
TRBD1	.	TRBV28	TRBJ1-6	CASRGQGSPPLHF	TGTGCCAGCAGAGGACAGGGCAGTCCACCCCTCCACTTT
.	.	TRBV19	TRBJ2-5	CASSIGQGIQETQYF	TGTGCCAGTAGTATCGGGCAGGGGATACAAGAGACCCAGTACTTC
.	.	TRBV9	TRBJ2-3	CASSVGVGRSYPDTQYF	TGTGCCAGCAGCGTAGGTGTGGGGAGATCGTACCCAGATACGCAGTATTTT
.	.	TRBV30	TRBJ1-1	CAWSVMGAGEAFF	TGTGCCTGGAGTGTAATGGGGGCAGGTGAAGCTTTCTTT
TRBD2	.	TRBV27	TRBJ2-7	CASRLAGGPYEQYF	TGTGCCAGCCGTTTAGCGGGAGGGCCCTACGAGCAGTACTTC
.	.	TRBV18	TRBJ1-4	CASSRDGDEKLFF	TGTGCCAGCTCTAGAGACGGAGACGAAAAACTGTTTTTT
TRBD1	once	TRBV6-6	TRBJ2-4	CASSRTQGQGWVKNIQYF	TGTGCCAGCAGTCGAACCCAGGGACAGGGGTGGGTCAAAAACATTCAGTACTTC
TRBD2	.	TRBV9	TRBJ2-1	CASSVGEGLAGGRDFAQFF	TGTGCCAGCAGCGTAGGTGAGGGACTAGCGGGAGGGAGAGATTTTGCGCAGTTCTTC
TRBD2	once	TRBV19	TRBJ2-3	CASSIGTSVDTQYF	TGTGCCAGTAGTATCGGGACTAGTGTCGATACGCAGTATTTT
.	.	TRBV7-9	TRBJ2-5	CASSLDGGRETQYF	TGTGCCAGCAGCTTAGACGGAGGTCGGGAGACCCAGTACTTC
.	few	TRBV29-1	TRBJ1-2	CSVEDQALYGYTF	TGCAGCGTTGAAGATCAGGCGCTCTATGGCTACACCTTC
TRBD1	.	TRBV5-1	TRBJ2-3	CASSWDRVTDTQYF	TGCGCCAGCAGCTGGGACAGGGTAACAGATACGCAGTATTTT
TRBD1	.	TRBV3-1/TRBV3-2	TRBJ2-5	CASSRNRGEGTQYF	TGTGCCAGCAGCCGGAACAGGGGGGAAGGGACCCAGTACTTC
.	.	TRBV28	TRBJ1-3	CASSLPTGGGPNTIYF	TGTGCCAGCAGTTTACCGACGGGGGGCGGCCCAAACACCATATATTTT
TRBD2	.	TRBV18	TRBJ2-3	CASSPASGGITDTQYF	TGTGCCAGCTCACCGGCTAGCGGGGGGATTACAGATACGCAGTATTTT
.	.	TRBV19	TRBJ2-1	CASSIDLRNEQFF	TGTGCCAGTAGTATAGATCTACGGAATGAGCAGTTCTTC
TRBD1	.	TRBV28	TRBJ1-2	CASSRGQDPYGYTF	TGTGCCAGCAGCCGGGGACAGGACCCGTATGGCTACACCTTC
.	once	TRBV2	TRBJ1-2	CASLKLDYGYTF	TGTGCCAGCCTAAAGTTGGACTATGGCTACACCTTC
.	.	TRBV1	TRBJ1-5	CTSSQDREAGLQPQHF	TGCACCAGCAGCCAAGATCGGGAGGCAGGGTTGCAGCCCCAGCATTTT
.	.	TRBV6-5	TRBJ1-1	CAATVQGPNTEAFF	TGTGCCGCCACGGTACAGGGACCGAACACTGAAGCTTTCTTT
.	.	TRBV3-1/TRBV3-2	TRBJ1-6	CASSQDGRGSPLHF	TGTGCCAGCAGCCAAGACGGTCGAGGCTCACCCCTCCACTTT
.	.	TRBV24-1	TRBJ1-4	CATSEDSGTQEKLFF	TGTGCCACCAGTGAAGATTCCGGGACACAAGAAAAACTGTTTTTT
TRBD1	.	TRBV5-1	TRBJ1-6	CASGQGGSYNSPLHF	TGCGCCAGCGGACAGGGAGGTTCCTATAATTCACCCCTCCACTTT
TRBD2	.	TRBV5-1	TRBJ2-1	CASSLPPSGGLSYNEQFF	TGCGCCAGCAGCTTGCCCCCTAGCGGGGGGTTATCCTACAATGAGCAGTTCTTC
.	.	TRBV6-5	TRBJ1-4	CASSLRTNEKLFF	TGTGCCAGCAGTCTCCGGACTAATGAAAAACTGTTTTTT
.	.	TRBV30	TRBJ1-3	CAWSVLSGNTIYF	TGTGCCTGGAGTGTCCTCTCTGGAAACACCATATATTTT
.	.	TRBV2	TRBJ1-1	CASALSARTEAFF	TGTGCCAGCGCATTATCCGCGAGGACTGAAGCTTTCTTT
TRBD1	once	TRBV4-1	TRBJ1-4	CASTTAGTGGEKLFF	TGCGCCAGCACCACCGCCGGGACAGGGGGGGAAAAACTGTTTTTT
.	.	TRBV27	TRBJ2-1	CASSFGEVWFF	TGTGCCAGCAGTTTTGGGGAGGTTTGGTTCTTC
TRBD1	.	TRBV2	TRBJ2-7	CASKAQGAREQYF	TGTGCCAGCAAGGCCCAGGGGGCGCGTGAGCAGTACTTC
TRBD2	.	TRBV5-4	TRBJ2-1	CASSTGTSGFLSEQFF	TGTGCCAGCAGCACGGGGACTAGCGGGTTTCTAAGTGAGCAGTTCTTC